This T cell receptor (beta chain) originates from a study of metastatic and nonmetastatic thyroid tumors. Overall study context: Across peripheral blood and tumor or nodule tissue samples taken from malignant and benign thyroid patients, the repertoires were compared with one another.

Trimming removed 10 bases at V and 5 bases at J, with 14 bases between. Per germline, CDR1 MDHEN and CDR2 SYDVKM. The CDR3 loop spans 12 amino acids. In the original workflow: Across clinicopathological groups, CDR3 differences served as the basis for building a distant-metastasis classifier for papillary thyroid cancer. TCRdb reprocessed the PCR reads using MiXCR. The V and J calls reflect TCRdb's pipeline rather than the authors' work. The top ten clones hold more than 7% of a sample with tens of thousands of clones, around 12% of them seen once. This clone was picked up many times. Not a single patient had been given any form of treatment at any point before undergoing thyroid surgery.

The receptor was isolated from a female donor with papillary thyroid cancer or a benign thyroid nodule (not recorded which). Some clones in this sample may be carry-over from other donors' samples. The sample was tumor tissue. V gene TRBV28 combines with J gene TRBJ1-2; D perhaps matches TRBD1 (6 bases). In nucleotides, the CDR3 is TGTGCCACCAGGGGTCTGGGGTATGGCTACACCTTC. Translation: CATRGLGYGYTF.